This entry lists 18 T cell receptor beta chains sequenced from one sample in a study of T cell repertoires and HLA-DP antigens. The table came from immunoSEQ multiplex PCR; TCRdb's copy has only in-frame clones and leaves some out. The sample consists of about 110,000 clones, 85% to 95% of them appearing once. Their antigens remain unidentified. Sequenced input: CD4+ T cells from PBMCs. The receptors were sampled from a woman younger than 35 in good health and CMV-seronegative.

The rearrangement links TRBV4-3 to TRBJ1-2; TRBD1 matches 10 bases. The V segment lost 2 bases and the J segment 5 bases; nucleotides outside the gene matches: 5. The CDR3 is 15 amino acids. Germline assignment: CDR1 LGHNA and CDR2 YSLEER. The CDR3: CASSQPGQGNYGYTF. CDR3 in DNA: TGCGCCAGCAGCCAACCGGGACAGGGGAATTATGGCTACACCTTC.

This chain uses TRBV7-9 with TRBJ2-2; D gene uncertain. The CDR3 runs 15 residues. The germline gives CDR1 SEHNR, CDR2 FQNEAQ (reference sequence). Trimming took 0 bases from V and 4 from J, leaving 9 bases between them. The CDR3 here is CASSLAGSGTGELFF. Here the CDR3 DNA reads TGTGCCAGCAGCTTAGCGGGGTCGGGCACCGGGGAGCTGTTTTTT.

This sequence joins TRBV19 and TRBJ1-2, with 7 bases identical to TRBD1. The V and J ends lost 7 bases and 3 bases, in that order; junction bases with no gene match: 5. The germline CDR1 and CDR2 sequences are LNHDA and SQIVND (reference sequence). The length of the CDR3 is 13 residues. The CDR3 spells CASTLTGDYGYTF. The DNA for the CDR3 is TGTGCCAGTACCCTAACAGGGGACTATGGCTACACCTTC.

To note about this clone: Other nucleotide sequences in the sample specify the same CDR3. The V gene is TRBV2, the J gene TRBJ2-5; D is ambiguous. The CDR3 length is 11 residues. V gave up 6 bases and J gave up 1 base, with 3 bases separating them. Germline V gene data show CDR1 as SNHLY and CDR2 as FYNNEI. The CDR3 reads CASSLQETQYF. CDR3 in DNA: TGTGCCAGCAGCCTCCAAGAGACCCAGTACTTC.

This clone was detected a few times. The chain uses TRBV6-1 and TRBJ2-7; D is ambiguous. The CDR3 totals 13 residues. Per the germline V gene, CDR1 is MNHNS and CDR2 is SASEGT. V lost 7 bases and J 2 bases, leaving 12 bases between the germline ends. CDR3 bases: TGTGCCAGCATGTTAAGGAACGCCTACGAGCAGTACTTC. Translation: CASMLRNAYEQYF.

The rearrangement links TRBV7-2 to TRBJ2-5; D is undetermined. This CDR3 is built from 14 residues. V was shortened by 5 bases and J by 5 bases, with 15 bases between the two germline ends. CDR1 and CDR2 (germline): SGHTA, FQGNSA. The CDR3 is CASSARVWQETQYF. As DNA, the CDR3 is TGTGCCAGCAGCGCCAGAGTCTGGCAGGAGACCCAGTACTTC.

The V gene is TRBV2, the J gene TRBJ1-5; 9 positions agree with TRBD1. V was pared by 6 bases and J by 2 bases, with 5 bases of the junction left unmatched. This CDR3 comprises 15 residues. Germline V CDR1 and CDR2: SNHLY, FYNNEI. In DNA form, the CDR3 reads TGTGCCAGCAGACCGGGACAGGGAGGCAATCAGCCCCAGCATTTT. It codes for CASRPGQGGNQPQHF. Full variable domain (rest looked up from reference TRBV2 and TRBJ1-5): EPEVTQTPSHQVTQMGQEVILRCVPISNHLYFYWYRQILGQKVEFLVSFYNNEISEKSEIFDDQFSVERPDGSNFTLKIRSTKLEDSAMYFCASRPGQGGNQPQHFGDGTRLSIL.

The chain links TRBV11-1 to TRBJ2-6, with D perhaps TRBD2 (6 bases). With 5 bases removed from V and 4 bases from J, the gap between germline ends came to 12 bases. This CDR3 is built from 15 residues. Germline V gene sequence: CDR1 SGHAT, CDR2 FQDESV (reference sequence). The CDR3 loop is CASSQRALGANVLTF. The CDR3 region has the DNA TGTGCCAGCAGCCAGCGGGCCTTGGGGGCCAACGTCCTGACTTTC.

This chain links TRBV7-9 with TRBJ1-5; TRBD1 matches at 7 bases. Trimming at V came to 5 bases and at J to 7 bases, leaving 2 bases not matched to a gene. Germline V gene lookup returns CDR1 SEHNR and CDR2 FQNEAQ (reference sequence). This CDR3 is 12 amino acids long. The CDR3 DNA sequence: TGTGCCAGCAGCCAGGGGGTACAGCCCCAGCATTTT. Residues: CASSQGVQPQHF.

The V gene is TRBV7-2, the J gene TRBJ2-2, with 10 bases matching TRBD1. Looked up from germline, CDR1 is SGHTA and CDR2 is FQGNSA. The CDR3 runs to 16 residues. V lost 1 base and J lost 5; bases outside the gene matches: 4. The CDR3 DNA reads TGTGCCAGCAGCTTAGGACAGGGGGCGAGAACCGGGGAGCTGTTTTTT. Protein sequence: CASSLGQGARTGELFF.

The chain has TRBV6-1 and TRBJ1-4; the D is unclear. The V and J ends lost 1 base and 7 bases respectively, with 7 bases between them. Germline V gene sequence: CDR1 MNHNS, CDR2 SASEGT. The CDR3 consists of 13 residues. CDR3 sequence (DNA): TGTGCCAGCAGTGAAGAGCCGGGTGAAAAACTGTTTTTT. The encoded protein is CASSEEPGEKLFF.

This clone has just one count. This chain joins TRBV10-1 and TRBJ2-5, with TRBD1 matching over 8 bases. The trim removed 6 bases at V and 2 bases at J, leaving 2 bases unmatched. The CDR3 runs to 13 residues. Germline CDR1 and CDR2: WNHNN and SYGVQD (reference sequence). The CDR3 DNA follows: TGCGCCAGCAGGACAGGGGAGCAAGAGACCCAGTACTTC. Translation: CASRTGEQETQYF.

The chain employs TRBV6-6 and TRBJ2-5, with a tentative D call TRBD2 (6 bases). Trimming removed 10 bases at V and 1 base at J, with 16 bases between. The CDR3 runs 14 residues. The germline gives CDR1 MNHNY, CDR2 SVGAGI (reference sequence). CDR3 DNA: TGTGCCACCTCTAGCGCACAAACCCAAGAGACCCAGTACTTC. It yields the protein CATSSAQTQETQYF.

This chain links TRBV6-5 with TRBJ2-3, with 9 bases identical to TRBD2. Germline CDR1 is MNHEY and CDR2 is SVGAGI. The CDR3 spans 15 residues. With 5 bases clipped from V and 6 bases from J, the junction kept 9 bases outside the gene matches. The CDR3 region is CASSRSTSGVDTQYF. The CDR3 DNA follows: TGTGCCAGCAGTCGATCGACTAGCGGTGTCGATACGCAGTATTTT.

V usage is TRBV5-1 and J usage is TRBJ1-3; D call uncertain. The germline CDR1 and CDR2 sequences are SGHRS and YFSETQ. This CDR3 has 13 residues. V was clipped by 1 base and J by 4 bases, with 6 bases between them. The CDR3 nucleotides are TGCGCCAGCAGCTTGATCCCGGGAAACACCATATATTTT. Residues: CASSLIPGNTIYF.

V usage is TRBV10-3 and J usage is TRBJ1-1; D is undetermined. V lost 7 bases to trimming and J lost 10 bases, with 19 bases between them. This CDR3 contains 13 residues. CDR1 ENHRY and CDR2 SYGVKD come from the germline V gene. The CDR3 DNA is TGTGCCATCACGGAGGGTCTTTGGGATCGAGCTTTCTTT. Translation gives CAITEGLWDRAFF.

In this sample, this clone turned up a few times. V and J are TRBV5-1 and TRBJ2-2; 9 bases fit TRBD1. V lost 3 bases to trimming and J lost 5 bases; unmatched junction nucleotides: 5. Germline CDR1 and CDR2: SGHRS and YFSETQ. This CDR3 region has 15 residues. The CDR3 DNA follows: TGCGCCAGCAGCTGGGGACAGGGTGGAACCGGGGAGCTGTTTTTT. As protein: CASSWGQGGTGELFF.

The rearrangement uses TRBV5-6 and TRBJ1-5; D unclear. The CDR3 extends over 15 amino acids. Trimming stripped 5 bases from V and 0 bases from J, with 12 bases between. Germline CDR1 reads SGHDT; CDR2 reads YYEEEE. This CDR3 is CASSRRDVSNQPQHF. In DNA form, the CDR3 reads TGTGCCAGCAGTAGGCGAGACGTTAGCAATCAGCCCCAGCATTTT.